This TCR beta chain emerged from a study of read filtering for tumor transcriptome and immune sequencing. Overall study: The cohort had roughly 17 men and under 15 women aged about 47 to 90, mean about 66 years.

Trimming removed 5 bases from V and 2 bases from J, with 16 bases in between. Germline V gene lookup returns CDR1 MNHEY and CDR2 SVGAGI. The CDR3 has 17 amino acids. At the time of active disease, bone marrow was collected from every patient. In its sample, this clonotype was seen many times. The library was built from roughly 400 ng RNA with molecular barcoded adaptors for alpha/delta and beta/gamma chains. MiXCR was run by TCRdb on the reads, yielding one entry per CDR3 protein. The table lists roughly 93,000 distinct CDR3 sequences, around a fifth of them singletons. The chain has TRBV6-5 and TRBJ1-6, with a possible D match to TRBD1 (6 bases). Source material: a population of CD138-negative cells sorted from bone marrow. The TCR comes from a donor older than 35 with multiple myeloma. CDR3 region: CASSRLRTETYNSPLHF. The CDR3 region has the DNA TGTGCCAGCAGTCGACTCAGGACAGAAACCTATAATTCACCCCTCCACTTT.